Below, 19 T cell receptor beta chains from the same sample are listed, as sequenced in a study of regulatory T cells in long-lasting Graves disease. Time point described: newly diagnosed GD, antithyroid drugs for less than 3 months. PBMCs provided the RNA from which the TCR library was made. Investigators prepared the TCR beta libraries by applying iRepertoire HTBI primers and Arm-PCR of CDR3 regions. One entry per CDR3 protein, called by TCRdb with MiXCR from the multiplex PCR reads. The repertoire holds approximately 360,000 distinct CDR3 sequences, with 10% to 15% as singletons. This same sample was also taken into another study, of T cells in Graves' hyperthyroidism and ophthalmopathy.

The material was peripheral blood mononuclear cells (PBMCs), obtained at new diagnosis, from a patient treated with antithyroid drugs. These receptors all come from a young woman with Graves disease.

This clonotype was picked up a small number of times. The chain uses TRBV2 and TRBJ1-5; possibly TRBD1 for D (5 bases). The CDR3 runs 15 residues. Trimming removed 6 bases at V and 0 bases at J, with 12 bases between. Germline CDR1 SNHLY, CDR2 FYNNEI. The CDR3 reads CASRWRGNSNQPQHF. The CDR3 DNA reads TGTGCCAGCAGGTGGAGGGGAAATAGCAATCAGCCCCAGCATTTT. Combining the CDR3 with reference TRBV2 and TRBJ1-5 gives the whole variable domain EPEVTQTPSHQVTQMGQEVILRCVPISNHLYFYWYRQILGQKVEFLVSFYNNEISEKSEIFDDQFSVERPDGSNFTLKIRSTKLEDSAMYFCASRWRGNSNQPQHFGDGTRLSIL.

The chain links TRBV7-6 to TRBJ2-1, with D unclear. This CDR3 contains 16 residues. Trimming pared 3 bases from V and 3 bases from J, leaving 15 bases between. CDR1 is SGHVS, CDR2 FNYEAQ, per germline. Written as DNA, the CDR3 is TGTGCCAGCAGCTTGGGTGGTAGTTCCTTCTACAATGAGCAGTTCTTC. As protein: CASSLGGSSFYNEQFF.

This clonotype has at least ten counts. The gene calls are TRBV27 and TRBJ2-7, with D unclear. Germline CDR1 is MNHEY and CDR2 is SMNVEV (reference sequence). The V end was cut by 4 bases, the J end by 4 bases, with 14 bases between. The CDR3 extends over 14 amino acids. In DNA, the CDR3 is TGTGCCAGCAGTTCCCTCGGCATCAGTTACGAGCAGTACTTC. Translating it yields CASSSLGISYEQYF.

This clonotype occurred many times. Here the CDR3 reads CASSFLAGQGSGWDTGELFF. The DNA of the CDR3 is TGTGCCAGCAGCTTCCTCGCTGGTCAGGGTAGCGGGTGGGACACCGGGGAGCTGTTTTTT. The genes are TRBV7-3 and TRBJ2-2, with 7 positions matching TRBD2. This CDR3 comprises 20 residues. Germline CDR1 SGHTA, CDR2 FQGTGA. Germline trimming cut 3 bases from V and 3 bases from J; bases unmatched to any gene: 19.

This clonotype was found many times. The V and J genes are TRBV6-5 and TRBJ1-1; D is possibly TRBD1 (5 bases). Germline CDR1 reads MNHEY; CDR2 reads SVGAGI. V gave up 0 bases and J gave up 0 bases, with 20 bases separating them. The CDR3 has 19 amino acids. The CDR3, as DNA: TGTGCCAGCAGTTACTCCATCACCGGGTTCCAGGGCGTGAACACTGAAGCTTTCTTT. Its translation: CASSYSITGFQGVNTEAFF.

This clonotype has a count of ten or more. The rearrangement uses TRBV5-1 and TRBJ1-1; a possible D gene is TRBD1 (5 bases). Germline CDR1 reads SGHRS; CDR2 reads YFSETQ. With 4 bases removed from V and 1 base from J, the gap between germline ends came to 14 bases. The CDR3 runs to 15 residues. As DNA, the CDR3 is TGCGCCAGCAGCCGGTCGGGGGGGGAGAACACTGAAGCTTTCTTT. Its protein is CASSRSGGENTEAFF.

This clonotype was detected many times. J is TRBJ2-2 and V is TRBV19; D may be TRBD2 (6 bases). The CDR3 covers 19 residues. V shed 7 bases and J shed 6 bases, with 30 bases lying between them. Germline V CDR1 and CDR2: LNHDA, SQIVND (reference sequence). CDR3: CASIKGGGRERRVAGELFF. CDR3 nucleotide sequence: TGTGCCAGTATCAAAGGTGGTGGCAGGGAAAGGAGGGTCGCCGGGGAGCTGTTTTTT.

This clonotype has at least ten counts. One end of the junction fails to match germline, which may point to a read error. This chain links TRBV2 with TRBJ1-5, with a possible D match to TRBD1 (6 bases). The germline CDR1 and CDR2 sequences are SNHLY and FYNNEI. CDR3 length: 12 amino acids. The CDR3 coding sequence is TGTGCCAGCCAACAGGGAAATCAGCCCCAGCATTTC. This codes for CASQQGNQPQHF.

This clonotype was seen more than once but under ten times. The rearrangement joins TRBV24-1 to TRBJ2-2; D may be TRBD2 (6 bases). The CDR3 is 14 amino acids. V lost 3 bases and J lost 7, with 11 bases in between. CDR1 is KGHDR and CDR2 is SFDVKD in the germline V gene. The CDR3 DNA reads TGTGCCACCAGTGATGGGGGGATGAGCGGGGAGCTGTTTTTT. Protein product: CATSDGGMSGELFF.

This clonotype was recorded many times. The V call is TRBV11-2, the J call TRBJ1-6; D is unclear. This CDR3 comprises 15 residues. Germline V lookup: CDR1 SGHAT, CDR2 FQNNGV. V was shortened by 5 bases and J by 0 bases, with 8 bases between the two germline ends. The CDR3 DNA sequence: TGTGCCAGCAGCGTGAGAAACTCCTATAATTCACCCCTCCACTTT. This sequence encodes CASSVRNSYNSPLHF.

In its sample, this clonotype was seen many times. This chain connects TRBV7-2 to TRBJ2-2; D not resolved. The CDR3 extends over 14 amino acids. Trimming removed 1 base from V and 7 bases from J, with 10 bases in between. CDR1 and CDR2 (germline): SGHTA, FQGNSA. CDR3: CASSLVPQNGELFF. The CDR3 bases are TGTGCCAGCAGCTTAGTTCCACAAAACGGGGAGCTGTTTTTT. Filled out from reference TRBV7-2 and TRBJ2-2, the complete variable domain reads GAGVSQSPSNKVTEKGKDVELRCDPISGHTALYWYRQSLGQGLEFLIYFQGNSAPDKSGLPSDRFSAERTGGSVSTLTIQRTQQEDSAVYLCASSLVPQNGELFFGEGSRLTVL.

In its sample, this clonotype was seen many times. This rearrangement joins TRBV11-3 to TRBJ2-2, with D hard to call. From germline, CDR1 is SGHNT and CDR2 YENEEA. Trimming removed 3 bases from V and 6 bases from J, with 8 bases in between. CDR3 length: 13 amino acids. The CDR3 DNA is TGTGCCAGCAGCTTGGATGGTTCCGGGGAGCTGTTTTTT. Its protein product is CASSLDGSGELFF. Full variable domain (outside the CDR3, taken from reference TRBV11-3 and TRBJ2-2): EAGVVQSPRYKIIEKKQPVAFWCNPISGHNTLYWYLQNLGQGPELLIRYENEEAVDDSQLPKDRFSAERLKGVDSTLKIQPAELGDSAVYLCASSLDGSGELFFGEGSRLTVL.

At least ten counts were recorded for this clonotype. The V call is TRBV7-9, the J call TRBJ2-1; a weak D match, TRBD2 (5 bases). V was cut by 1 base and J by 4 bases, with 11 bases left in between. Germline V gene lookup returns CDR1 SEHNR and CDR2 FQNEAQ (reference sequence). This CDR3 contains 15 residues. CDR3 in DNA: TGTGCCAGCAGCTTAGAGCCGGGGAGATACAATGAGCAGTTCTTC. Protein: CASSLEPGRYNEQFF.

This clonotype showed up just a few times. A much bigger clone sits one base away, suggesting this may be a read error. The V and J genes are TRBV7-2 and TRBJ1-1; perhaps TRBD1 as D (5 bases). Germline values: CDR1 SGHTA, CDR2 FQGNSA. The CDR3 consists of 14 residues. CDR3 sequence reads: CAGSLDNLNTEAFF. The CDR3 nucleotides are TGTGCCGGCAGCTTGGACAATTTAAACACTGAAGCTTTCTTT.

This clonotype is a singleton in its sample. This chain uses TRBV4-3 with TRBJ2-3, with 14 bases fitting TRBD2. Unmatched junction bases numbered 14, after V lost 3 bases and J lost 3 bases. The CDR3 is made up of 20 amino acids. CDR1 LGHNA and CDR2 YSLEER come from the germline V gene. CDR3 loop: CASSQRTGTSGGGGTDTQYF. CDR3 in DNA: TGCGCCAGCAGCCAGAGAACCGGGACTAGCGGGGGTGGGGGGACAGATACGCAGTATTTT.

This rearrangement joins TRBV15 to TRBJ1-4; D is possibly TRBD1 (5 bases). Trimming took off 0 bases at V and 7 bases at J, with 15 bases between the two ends. Germline loops: CDR1 LNHNV, CDR2 YYDKDF (reference sequence). The CDR3 length is 16 residues. The CDR3 DNA follows: TGTGCCACCAGCAGAGATTTGGGACCCTTGGGTGAAAAACTGTTTTTT. Protein sequence: CATSRDLGPLGEKLFF.

This clonotype has ten or more counts. CDR3 coding DNA: TGTGCCAGCAGTTTTGCCGGGTGGGACACTGAAGCTTTCTTT. Its translation is CASSFAGWDTEAFF. The rearrangement joins TRBV28 to TRBJ1-1; D ambiguous. V lost 3 bases, J lost 3 bases, and 11 bases lay in between. Germline values: CDR1 MDHEN, CDR2 SYDVKM. There are 14 residues in the CDR3.

V and J are TRBV18 and TRBJ2-1; D not certain. The ends were cut back, 0 bases at V and 9 bases at J, with 12 bases in the middle. CDR1 and CDR2 from the germline V gene are KGHSH and LQKENI. This CDR3 region has 14 residues. The CDR3 is CASSPPVSKGEQFF. DNA of the CDR3: TGTGCCAGCTCACCACCGGTTAGTAAGGGTGAGCAGTTCTTC. The whole variable domain, remainder taken from reference TRBV18 and TRBJ2-1, is NAGVMQNPRHLVRRRGQEARLRCSPMKGHSHVYWYRQLPEEGLKFMVYLQKENIIDESGMPKERFSAEFPKEGPSILRIQQVVRGDSAAYFCASSPPVSKGEQFFGPGTRLTVL.

This clonotype was counted at least ten times. The gene calls are TRBV29-1 and TRBJ1-3; D is undetermined. Germline CDR1 reads SQVTM; CDR2 reads ANQGSEA. Trimming left V 6 bases short and J 0 bases short, with 12 bases between. The CDR3 extends over 14 amino acids. CDR3 loop: CSVVPRGSGNTIYF. In DNA, the CDR3 is TGCAGCGTCGTTCCTCGGGGCTCTGGAAACACCATATATTTT. Variable domain in full (rest from reference TRBV29-1 and TRBJ1-3): SAVISQKPSRDICQRGTSLTIQCQVDSQVTMMFWYRQQPGQSLTLIATANQGSEATYESGFVIDKFPISRPNLTFSTLTVSNMSPEDSSIYLCSVVPRGSGNTIYFGEGSWLTVV.